The T cell receptor beta chain described here comes from a study of blood T cell repertoires in COVID-19. Study details: PBMCs, B-cell-depleted T cells, or T cells provided the cDNA or gDNA that made up the material.

Sequencing used immunoSEQ multiplex PCR; TCRdb keeps in-frame clones, though not all of them. The sample records hundreds of thousands of clones, approximately 91% being singletons. Sequenced sample: PBMCs or T cells enriched from blood (not recorded which). The sequence was collected from a woman aged 30 to 39 who had recovered from COVID-19.

CDR3 region: CASSLWGGSSYNEQFF. The CDR3 nucleotides are TGTGCCAGCAGCTTATGGGGGGGAAGCTCCTACAATGAGCAGTTCTTC. The V gene is TRBV7-3, the J gene TRBJ2-1; 7 nucleotides match TRBD2. Germline trimming cut 2 bases from V and 0 bases from J; bases unmatched to any gene: 4. The CDR3 is 16 amino acids. The V gene's germline CDR1 is SGHTA and CDR2 FQGTGA. The entire variable domain, with the rest obtained from reference TRBV7-3 and TRBJ2-1, is as follows: GAGVSQTPSNKVTEKGKYVELRCDPISGHTALYWYRQSLGQGPEFLIYFQGTGAADDSGLPNDRFFAVRPEGSVSTLKIQRTERGDSAVYLCASSLWGGSSYNEQFFGPGTRLTVL.